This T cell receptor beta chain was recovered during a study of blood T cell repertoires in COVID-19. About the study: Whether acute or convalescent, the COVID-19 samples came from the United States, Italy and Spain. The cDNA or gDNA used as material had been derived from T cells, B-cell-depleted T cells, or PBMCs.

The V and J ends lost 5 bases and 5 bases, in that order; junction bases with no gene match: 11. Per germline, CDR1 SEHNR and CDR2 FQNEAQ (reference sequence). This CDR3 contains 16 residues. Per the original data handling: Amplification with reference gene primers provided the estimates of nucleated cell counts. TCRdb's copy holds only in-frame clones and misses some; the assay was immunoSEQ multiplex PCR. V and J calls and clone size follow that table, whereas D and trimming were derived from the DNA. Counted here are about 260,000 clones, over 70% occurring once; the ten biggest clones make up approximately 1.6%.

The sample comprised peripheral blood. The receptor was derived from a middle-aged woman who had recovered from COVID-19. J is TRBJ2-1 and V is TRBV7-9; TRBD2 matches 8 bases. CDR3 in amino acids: CASSLPSGGADNEQFF. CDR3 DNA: TGTGCCAGCAGCCTCCCGAGCGGGGGCGCGGACAATGAGCAGTTCTTC.